This T cell receptor (beta chain) was recovered during a study of cytomegalovirus exposure and HLA in healthy donors (dated by TCRdb to about 2017). General notes on the study: According to an earlier analysis of 587 of the donors, about 180 million T cells yielded roughly 110 million unique TCR beta sequences and about 300 Gb of sequence data. Roughly 300 gigabases of sequencing data and 91 million or so unique TCR sequences made up an early release that covered 500 to 650 HLA-typed donors. Among the roughly 370 genotyped donors, approximately 82% belonged to the genetic ancestry cluster associated with self-reported Caucasian donors. The aim of the study was to test whether cataloging public T cell receptors could identify signatures of past pathogen exposure. The study used immunosequencing to profile the T cell repertoires of 666 subjects and linked those repertoires to cytomegalovirus serostatus. Along with the roughly 670-subject first cohort, a separate validation cohort of over a hundred different subjects was used. High-throughput TCR immunosequencing, statistical association of individual TCRs with disease status, and machine learning were combined to predict cytomegalovirus infection status. To study patterns of TCR occurrence, a later analysis re-analyzed previously published TCR beta repertoires from just over 650 donors and added high-resolution HLA genotyping. Rather than using new phenotypic data, the later analysis identified candidate immune exposures from TCR beta sequences and from how often those sequences occurred across donors. An earlier analysis of around 540 of the donors applied high-throughput TCR beta sequencing to assess whether each TCR beta V gene segment acted as functional or pseudogenic. Donor age, sex, ethnicity and CMV serostatus were compiled alongside the repertoire data. In a later genetic analysis, genome-wide SNP genotypes for about 55% of the roughly 670 donors were used, and that subset was treated as a discovery cohort. Every discovery cohort repertoire had been produced on one sequencing platform. HLA typing included class I and class II loci at four-digit resolution. Typing coverage varied by locus: roughly 620-640 donors for A, B, C, DRB1 and DQB1; roughly 500 for DQA1; about 570 for DPA1; roughly 450 for DPB1. Roughly 5 DR-DQ haplotypes were handled as single units for association and clustering, since linkage in the cohort was strong. Among roughly 400 genotyped donors of the cohort, an average of around 240,000 unique TCR beta nucleotide sequences were sequenced per donor, around 20% of them non-productive.

Receptors were amplified or captured by the immunoSEQ multiplex PCR assay. For the multiplex PCR, a mixture combining 60 forward primers for TCR Vbeta segments and 13 reverse primers for TCR Jbeta segments was used. The CDR3 region of rearranged TCR beta genes was amplified from genomic DNA with a multiplex PCR assay. The amplified TCR beta libraries were sequenced on the Illumina HiSeq System as 87-base-pair reads. The study's own analysis went as follows. Across the roughly 640 repertoires, a later analysis counted 60 million to 90 million unique TCR beta chains, 8.5 million to 12 million of which were shared by at least two donors. A nearest-neighbor algorithm error-corrected the raw reads and collapsed the reads into unique sequences, merging closely related sequences to remove PCR and sequencing errors. CDR3 sequences were aligned to IMGT reference sequences to assign V, D and J gene segments. For a sequence to be retained, at least a six-nucleotide match to both a V gene segment and a J gene segment was required. A rearrangement was called productive if the CDR3 had no stop codons and remained in frame with V and J, and every other rearrangement was called non-productive. Following IMGT convention, CDR3 was defined as the stretch from the second conserved V-encoded cysteine up to the conserved J-encoded phenylalanine. In an earlier analysis of just under 600 of the donors, sequences lacking an unambiguous match to a single V gene segment were excluded. In an earlier analysis of several hundred of the donors, V segments were called functional above 56.7% productive rearrangements and were called segregating when the between-donor standard deviation exceeded 5%. A statistical classification framework was built for diagnosing cytomegalovirus status from the catalog of TCR beta chain sequences. A later analysis assigned V and J genes by comparing TCR nucleotide sequences with IMGT/GENE-DB human TR gene sequences. A later analysis assigned CDR3 sequences and most-parsimonious VDJ recombination scenarios with the TCRdist pipeline. In a later analysis, each TCR beta chain was defined by its CDR3 amino acid sequence together with its V-gene family, and reads lacking a unique V-gene family were excluded. To address suspected cross-contamination and a sequencing artifact, a later analysis removed a few hundred highly shared, low-generation-probability nucleotide sequences. A later analysis calculated a clonal expansion index for each public chain from normalized within-repertoire ranks of inferred template counts. In a later analysis, generation probabilities were computed using a VDJ recombination model fitted to out-of-frame rearrangements, and the results were checked against IGoR. Hypergeometric tests were used in a later analysis to score TCR-TCR, TCR-HLA and TCR-CMV co-occurrence, with a repertoire-size bias correction applied to the TCR pairs. A later analysis estimated false discovery rates by permuting HLA or CMV assignments 20 times. In a later analysis, co-occurring TCRs were grouped using DBSCAN, and TCRdist sequence similarity was added for clustering within HLA-allele-positive subsets. Repertoires with fewer than 30,000 or more than 120,000 public chains were left out of co-occurrence clustering, as were about 5 repertoires with anomalous nucleotide sharing. TCRdb re-hosts the immuneACCESS table, in-frame sequences only. Its copies lack some clones; in the studies checked, an unresolved V gene accounts for under half of them, and the cause for the rest is not known. For V, J and clone size, that table is used; D and trimming come from the DNA. In all, the sample holds about 160,000 clones, and approximately 70% of those were seen once. 7% to 7.5% of the sample is held by the ten biggest clonotypes.

Inclusive of the bounding cysteine and phenylalanine, the CDR3 is 14 residues long. The sequence is cut down to CDR3 DNA, 42 bases in frame from base 1. The germline V gene yields SGHTA for CDR1 and FQGNSA for CDR2. Trimming takes 6 bases from V and 8 bases from J, and the germline ends sit 19 bases apart. Notes on this clone: Its antigen has not been determined. No much larger clone is present one base from it, and per-base qualities are unavailable.

The cohort consisted of 600 or so healthy bone marrow donors. At the time of sampling, every cohort member was nominally healthy, though immune exposures that went unrecorded were likely present. The donor was CMV seropositive and was included in the group of approximately 310 seropositive cohort members. A peripheral blood sample was provided by each donor, and peripheral blood mononuclear cells were used for TCR beta sequencing. Genomic DNA was extracted from the blood cell samples with the Qiagen DNeasy Blood Extraction Kit. Overall study results and their limits: Because some donors lacked HLA typing at each locus, the association tests relied only on the typed subset. Several of the top co-occurrence clusters appeared to be linked to parvovirus B19, influenza, CMV and Epstein-Barr virus, according to a later analysis. V-gene and J-gene trimming of TCR beta chains was associated with a missense DCLRE1C variant in a later genetic analysis, and the association was replicated in an independent cohort. In an earlier analysis of about 540 of the donors, most TCR beta V segments were observed in productive rearrangements about 87% or about 30% of the time, broadly matching IMGT annotations. While some public TCRs were present in many individuals, most TCR sequences turned up only very rarely across donors. Roughly uniform sequencing depth across donors was assumed in presence/absence analyses, although this assumption may not hold. Immune exposure information for the cohort was limited to CMV serostatus. Compared with equally common non-associated chains, HLA-associated TCR beta chains in a later analysis were more clonally expanded and had lower generation probabilities. According to a later genetic analysis, donors in an Asian-associated ancestry cluster had fewer N-insertions in productive TCRs than the approximately 670-donor mean. In a later analysis, TCR association rates were found to vary across HLA loci, with the most associated TCRs seen for DRB1 alleles and the fewest for HLA-C alleles. The authors suggested that the approach could potentially be generalized to other disease states and immunological phenotypes. In vitro tests confirmed that a few of the cytomegalovirus-associated TCR beta chains recognize cytomegalovirus antigens. Assigning TCR associations to individual alleles was difficult when HLA alleles, especially DR and DQ, strongly co-occurred. A cluster of highly shared sequence variants was judged likely to be a technical artifact of the sequencing pipeline. At a false discovery rate of 0.05, a later analysis linked about 16,000 TCR beta sequences to specific HLA alleles. The 87-base-pair reads could not distinguish some IMGT-functional V segments, including TRBV6-2 and TRBV6-3, so those segments were excluded. According to a later analysis, most CMV-associated TCR beta chains appeared to be HLA-restricted, and the HLA associations seemed to be driven largely by CMV exposure. The study listed 150 to 200 TCR beta chains as associated with cytomegalovirus. Because counts were too low, seventeen rarely observed V segments, including chromosome 9 orphons, were left out of the earlier analysis of some 600 of the donors. Linkage disequilibrium might explain the correlated functional status among segregating V segments, but an unknown experimental factor could not be excluded. A further reported finding was that TCR beta sequences accurately predicted the HLA-A and HLA-B alleles for most subjects in the first cohort. In both the original and validation cohorts, the classifier was reported to diagnose cytomegalovirus status with high specificity and sensitivity. In this cohort, only TCR beta chains were sequenced, and detectable features were limited by the absence of alpha or paired-chain data.

The specimen was PBMCs. This receptor was identified in a man aged 35 to 55 in good health and CMV-seropositive. The V and J segments used are TRBV7-2 and TRBJ1-2, with the D gene call left open. For the CDR3, the sequence is CASSPVQTSIGYTF. Here is the DNA: TGTGCCAGCAGTCCAGTTCAGACTTCTATCGGCTACACCTTC.